Shown below are 15 T cell receptor beta chains from a single sample sequenced in a study of T-cell reconstitution after alpha-beta-depleted transplantation in children. Unique molecular identifiers were incorporated into the prepared TCRbeta library. TCRdb re-analysed the PCR reads in MiXCR, keeping a single row per CDR3 protein. Among about 1,000,000 distinct CDR3 sequences listed, roughly 31% were seen once. The sequencing used PBMCs, mostly from graft donor cells, collected 360 days after TCRalphabeta/CD19-depleted stem cell transplant. These receptor sequences come from a boy under two years old who had a stem cell transplant for SCID, so the T cells may come from the graft donor.

The J gene is TRBJ2-1, the V gene TRBV5-1, with 9 bases lining up with TRBD1. CDR1 and CDR2 (germline): SGHRS, YFSETQ. The trim removed 0 bases at V and 5 bases at J, leaving 3 bases unmatched. This CDR3 is built from 15 residues. The CDR3 DNA reads TGCGCCAGCAGCTTGGGGACAGGGGCGAACAATGAGCAGTTCTTC. This translates into CASSLGTGANNEQFF.

The V gene is TRBV27, the J gene TRBJ1-1; no definite D call. Germline V gene lookup returns CDR1 MNHEY and CDR2 SMNVEV (reference sequence). V lost 6 bases, J lost 1 base, and 12 bases lay in between. The CDR3 is 14 residues long. This chain's CDR3 is CASSAIRSNTEAFF. The DNA for the CDR3 is TGTGCCAGCAGCGCCATCCGTTCGAACACTGAAGCTTTCTTT.

This clonotype has only a few counts. The J gene is TRBJ1-6, the V gene TRBV19; 8 bases are a match to TRBD1. Germline values: CDR1 LNHDA, CDR2 SQIVND (reference sequence). Trimming at V came to 6 bases and at J to 2 bases, leaving 9 bases not matched to a gene. This CDR3 is built from 17 residues. CDR3 sequence: CASRAQGAGTYNSPLHF. The CDR3 DNA sequence: TGTGCCAGTAGGGCCCAGGGGGCTGGAACCTATAATTCACCCCTCCACTTT.

This clonotype was seen only a few times. This rearrangement joins TRBV12-3 or TRBV12-4 to TRBJ1-2, with TRBD1 matching over 8 bases. The V and J ends lost 7 bases and 2 bases, in that order; junction bases with no gene match: 6. The length of the CDR3 is 14 residues. The CDR3 protein is CASTPDRANYGYTF. DNA of the CDR3: TGTGCCAGCACTCCGGACAGGGCCAACTATGGCTACACCTTC.

This clonotype was seen a few times. The V call is TRBV5-1, the J call TRBJ2-5; the D is unclear. V lost 1 base to trimming and J lost 2 bases, with 12 bases between them. Germline assignment: CDR1 SGHRS and CDR2 YFSETQ. This CDR3 is 15 amino acids long. DNA for the CDR3: TGCGCCAGCAGCTTGAAGGGATTCCGACAAGAGACCCAGTACTTC. This translates into CASSLKGFRQETQYF.

The chain is built from TRBV9 and TRBJ1-5; D is unclear. Germline V lookup: CDR1 SGDLS, CDR2 YYNGEE. Trimming left V 0 bases short and J 4 bases short, with 8 bases between. The CDR3 has 14 residues. The CDR3 sequence: CASSVGKGNQPQHF. The CDR3 region has the DNA TGTGCCAGCAGCGTAGGGAAAGGTAATCAGCCCCAGCATTTT.

This chain links TRBV15 with TRBJ1-4; 8 nucleotides line up with TRBD1. V trimming: 3 bases; J trimming: 3 bases; junction bases outside the gene matches: 6. Germline lookup yields CDR1 LNHNV and CDR2 YYDKDF (reference sequence). The length of the CDR3 is 16 residues. CDR3 sequence (DNA): TGTGCCACCAGCAGCGCCTGGACAGGGCCTAATGAAAAACTGTTTTTT. Translated, it gives CATSSAWTGPNEKLFF. The full variable domain, rest sourced from reference TRBV15 and TRBJ1-4, is DAMVIQNPRYQVTQFGKPVTLSCSQTLNHNVMYWYQQKSSQAPKLLFHYYDKDFNNEADTPDNFQSRRPNTSFCFLDIRSPGLGDTAMYLCATSSAWTGPNEKLFFGSGTQLSVL.

This chain joins TRBV27 and TRBJ2-1; 8 nucleotides line up with TRBD2. The CDR3 has 18 amino acids. V was pared by 5 bases and J by 5 bases, with 17 bases of the junction left unmatched. Germline V gives CDR1 MNHEY, CDR2 SMNVEV (reference sequence). CDR3 sequence: CASSPLNRERGINNEQFF. CDR3 bases: TGTGCCAGCAGTCCTCTAAATAGAGAGCGGGGGATAAACAATGAGCAGTTCTTC.

This clonotype has only one observation. The rearrangement joins TRBV5-1 to TRBJ2-7; D is uncertain. The germline gives CDR1 SGHRS, CDR2 YFSETQ. V dropped 1 base and J dropped 2 bases, with 10 bases sitting between them. This CDR3 is 14 amino acids long. The CDR3 region has the DNA TGCGCCAGCAGCTTGTATGGTTCCGCCTACGAGCAGTACTTC. Protein: CASSLYGSAYEQYF.

This clonotype was detected a few times. The chain uses TRBV7-2 and TRBJ2-2; D remains ambiguous. The CDR3 totals 15 residues. V was pared by 0 bases and J by 2 bases, with 7 bases between. Germline V gene sequence: CDR1 SGHTA, CDR2 FQGNSA. The CDR3 reads CASSLAYRNTGELFF. CDR3 bases: TGTGCCAGCAGCTTAGCGTACAGAAACACCGGGGAGCTGTTTTTT.

The chain uses TRBV5-1 and TRBJ2-2; possible D gene TRBD1, 5 bases. The CDR3 is 16 residues long. The germline V gene has CDR1 SGHRS and CDR2 YFSETQ. V was trimmed by 4 bases and J by 1 base, leaving 14 bases between them. CDR3 loop: CASSPSGWGNTGELFF. CDR3 bases: TGCGCCAGCAGCCCCTCAGGGTGGGGGAACACCGGGGAGCTGTTTTTT.

This clonotype occurred a few times. The CDR3 here is CASSFVSADGTYEQYF. The CDR3 DNA is TGTGCCAGCAGCTTTGTATCGGCGGACGGAACCTACGAGCAGTACTTC. The gene calls are TRBV12-1 and TRBJ2-7. TRBV12-1 is termed a pseudogene. This CDR3 is 16 amino acids long.

In its sample, this clonotype was seen a few times. This chain connects TRBV29-1 to TRBJ2-2; either TRBD1 or TRBD2 may fit D (6 bases each). V was clipped by 3 bases and J by 5 bases, with 10 bases between them. The germline V gene has CDR1 SQVTM and CDR2 ANQGSEA. The CDR3 runs to 13 residues. In nucleotides, the CDR3 is TGCAGCGTTGATGGGGGGCATACCGGGGAGCTGTTTTTT. Translating it yields CSVDGGHTGELFF.

This rearrangement joins TRBV2 to TRBJ2-1; 13 nucleotides align to TRBD2. V gave up 6 bases and J gave up 0 bases; unmatched junction bases: 11. The CDR3 is 19 amino acids. Per the germline V gene, CDR1 is SNHLY and CDR2 is FYNNEI. The CDR3 region is CASSLTSGGVSSSYNEQFF. The CDR3 DNA follows: TGTGCCAGCAGCCTTACTAGCGGGGGGGTATCTAGCTCCTACAATGAGCAGTTCTTC.

In its sample, this clonotype was seen a few times. The J gene is TRBJ1-1, the V gene TRBV29-1; D is unresolved. Germline V gene sequence: CDR1 SQVTM, CDR2 ANQGSEA. The V and J ends lost 3 bases and 0 bases respectively, with 11 bases between them. The CDR3 is 14 residues long. CDR3 coding DNA: TGCAGCGTTGACCGAGGGCCCTTGAACACTGAAGCTTTCTTT. Its translation: CSVDRGPLNTEAFF.